The subject of this entry is one T cell receptor (beta chain). This sample stems from a study of blood T cell repertoires in COVID-19. The CDR3 covers 14 residues. Germline V lookup: CDR1 SNHLY, CDR2 FYNNEI. V was clipped by 6 bases and J by 8 bases, with 19 bases between them. Sequenced by immunoSEQ multiplex PCR; TCRdb stores in-frame clones only, minus some. Altogether about 670,000 clones are present, 75% to 90% being singletons, with the ten largest covering approximately 0.3%. The clonotype originates from a woman under 30 with acute or convalescent COVID-19. Specimen: peripheral blood. V usage is TRBV2 and J usage is TRBJ1-2; D might be TRBD1 (6 bases). The DNA for the CDR3 is TGTGCCAGCAGCAAGACAGGAGATGCTCGAGGCTACACCTTC. Amino acid sequence: CASSKTGDARGYTF.